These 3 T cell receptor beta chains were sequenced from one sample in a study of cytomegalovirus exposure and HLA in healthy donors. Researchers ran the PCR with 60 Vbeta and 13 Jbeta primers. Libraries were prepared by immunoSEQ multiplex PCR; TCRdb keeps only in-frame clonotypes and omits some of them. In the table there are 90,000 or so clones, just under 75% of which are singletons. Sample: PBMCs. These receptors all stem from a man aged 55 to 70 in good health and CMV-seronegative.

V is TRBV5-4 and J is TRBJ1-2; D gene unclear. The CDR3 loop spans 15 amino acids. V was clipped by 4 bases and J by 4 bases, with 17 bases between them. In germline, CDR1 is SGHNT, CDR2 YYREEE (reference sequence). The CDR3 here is CASSTAGESVYGYTF. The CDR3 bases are TGTGCCAGCAGCACCGCGGGAGAGTCTGTCTATGGCTACACCTTC.

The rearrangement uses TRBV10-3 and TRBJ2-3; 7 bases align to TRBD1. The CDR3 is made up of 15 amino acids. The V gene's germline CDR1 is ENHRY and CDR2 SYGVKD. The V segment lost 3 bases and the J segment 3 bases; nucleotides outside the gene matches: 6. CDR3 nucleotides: TGTGCCATCAGTGAACGGCAGGGGGTTACAGATACGCAGTATTTT. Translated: CAISERQGVTDTQYF.

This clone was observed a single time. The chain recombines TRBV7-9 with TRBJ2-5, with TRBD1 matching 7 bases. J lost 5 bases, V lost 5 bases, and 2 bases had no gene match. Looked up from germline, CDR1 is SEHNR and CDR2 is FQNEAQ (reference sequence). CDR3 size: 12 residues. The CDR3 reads CASSVQGETQYF. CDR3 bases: TGTGCCAGCAGCGTACAGGGGGAGACCCAGTACTTC. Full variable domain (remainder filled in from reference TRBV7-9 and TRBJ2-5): DTGVSQNPRHKITKRGQNVTFRCDPISEHNRLYWYRQTLGQGPEFLTYFQNEAQLEKSRLLSDRFSAERPKGSFSTLEIQRTEQGDSAMYLCASSVQGETQYFGPGTRLLVL.